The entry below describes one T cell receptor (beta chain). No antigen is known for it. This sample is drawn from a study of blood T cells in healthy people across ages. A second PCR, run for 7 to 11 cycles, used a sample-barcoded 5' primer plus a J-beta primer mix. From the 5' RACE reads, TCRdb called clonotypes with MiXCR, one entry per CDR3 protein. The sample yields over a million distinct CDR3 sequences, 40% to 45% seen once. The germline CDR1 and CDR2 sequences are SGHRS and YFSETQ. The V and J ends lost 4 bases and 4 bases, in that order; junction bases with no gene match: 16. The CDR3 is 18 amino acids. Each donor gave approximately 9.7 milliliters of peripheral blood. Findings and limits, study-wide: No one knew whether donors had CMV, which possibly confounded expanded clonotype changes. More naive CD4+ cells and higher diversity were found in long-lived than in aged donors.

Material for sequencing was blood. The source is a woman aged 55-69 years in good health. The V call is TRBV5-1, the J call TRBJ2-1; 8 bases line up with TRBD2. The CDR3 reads CASSPGLRAGALYNEQFF. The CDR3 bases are TGCGCCAGCAGCCCCGGACTACGAGCGGGAGCCCTATACAATGAGCAGTTCTTC.